The present TCR beta chain was sequenced within a study of cytomegalovirus exposure and HLA in healthy donors. General study findings and limits: It is likely that the observed cluster of highly shared sequence variants was a sequencing artifact. Association with HLA alleles at 0.05 false discovery rate was found for about 17,000 TCR beta sequences in a later analysis.

As regards this clone: The antigen remains unidentified.

PCR amplification relied on 60 Vbeta primers (plus 13 Jbeta primers). Sequencing used immunoSEQ multiplex PCR; TCRdb keeps in-frame clones, though not all of them. The data contain about 170,000 clones, approximately 80% of them singletons. CDR3 length: 16 residues. Trimming cost V 4 bases and J 5 bases; bases outside gene matches: 11. Germline V gives CDR1 MGHRA, CDR2 YSYEKL. The material sequenced was PBMCs. The V and J genes are TRBV4-1 and TRBJ2-5; 9 bases line up with TRBD2. The clonotype was recovered from a male donor in good health and CMV-seronegative. The CDR3 loop reads CASSREAAGGMETQYF. In nucleotides, the CDR3 is TGCGCCAGCAGCCGGGAAGCGGCGGGGGGGATGGAGACCCAGTACTTC.